This is a list of T cell receptor beta chains from one sample in a study of identical twins. MiXCR was run by TCRdb on the 5' RACE reads, yielding one entry per CDR3 protein. The top ten clones hold about 1.5% of a sample with approximately 890,000 distinct CDR3 sequences, about 12% of them seen once. A further study also used this sample, focusing on yellow fever vaccine responses in identical twins.

Sequenced sample: PBMCs. All receptors derive from a woman under 30 in good health. The CDR3 runs from the conserved cysteine through the conserved F or W. A D gene is named only where the DNA matches it firmly. Clone sizes are given selectively: once, few, many, or a class where the clone is expanded.

J gene	D gene	CDR3 length	V gene	clone size	CDR3 DNA	CDR3 protein
TRBJ2-1	TRBD2	14	TRBV20-1	-	TGCAGTGCTAGAGTCCGGGGACTAGCGGGAGTGCGGTTCTTC	CSARVRGLAGVRFF
TRBJ2-2	-	14	TRBV7-8	few	TGTGCCAGCAGCTTCCCGGGTGACACCGGGGAGCTGTTTTTT	CASSFPGDTGELFF
TRBJ2-4	-	15	TRBV10-3	few	TGTGCCATCCAAGAGGGCAGAATCGGTAAAAACATTCAGTACTTC	CAIQEGRIGKNIQYF
TRBJ2-5	TRBD2	15	TRBV12-3/TRBV12-4	-	TGTGCCAGCAGTTTCCTACGGGGGGGCCGAGAGACCCAGTACTTC	CASSFLRGGRETQYF
TRBJ2-1	-	16	TRBV7-9	few	TGTGCCAGCAGCCCACGGGCAGGGGATAAGTACAATGAGCAGTTCTTC	CASSPRAGDKYNEQFF
TRBJ2-7	TRBD2	15	TRBV4-1	few	TGCGCCAGCAGCCAAACCACCGGGACTAACTACGAGCAGTACTTC	CASSQTTGTNYEQYF
TRBJ2-2	TRBD2	16	TRBV7-9	few	TGTGCCAGCAGCCCGCGGACTAGCCCGAACACCGGGGAGCTGTTTTTT	CASSPRTSPNTGELFF
TRBJ2-4	-	15	TRBV5-8	-	TGTGCCAGCAGCTTAGTGAGGGGGGTCAAAAACATTCAGTACTTC	CASSLVRGVKNIQYF
TRBJ2-1	-	15	TRBV3-1	few	TGTGCCAGCAGCCGCGGTTATACCTTCAACAATGAGCAGTTCTTC	CASSRGYTFNNEQFF
TRBJ1-2	-	11	TRBV29-1	-	TGCAGCGTTGGTGCTAACTATGGCTACACCTTC	CSVGANYGYTF
TRBJ2-3	TRBD2	19	TRBV5-1	few	TGCGCCAGCAGCTTGGGACTGACTATGACGGGAGGTGTGCGGGATACGCAGTATTTT	CASSLGLTMTGGVRDTQYF
TRBJ2-2	-	15	TRBV5-6	once	TGTGCCATCAGCCCGTGGCTTAGCGGCACCGGGGAGCTGTTTTTT	CAISPWLSGTGELFF
TRBJ1-6	-	14	TRBV2	-	TGTGCCAGCCGGGAGAGCTCCTATAATTCACCCCTCCACTTT	CASRESSYNSPLHF
TRBJ2-3	-	14	TRBV7-9	few	TGTGCCAGCAGCTTTTATATACTAGCCGATACGCAGTATTTT	CASSFYILADTQYF
TRBJ2-5	TRBD2	17	TRBV6-5	many	TGTGCCAGCAGTTACTCTGGGCTAGCGGGAGTAATGGAGACCCAGTACTTC	CASSYSGLAGVMETQYF
TRBJ2-1	TRBD2	14	TRBV12-3/TRBV12-4	few	TGTGCCAGCAGGATAGCGGGAGGGGGGAATGAGCAGTTCTTC	CASRIAGGGNEQFF
TRBJ2-1	TRBD1	15	TRBV6-2/TRBV6-3	few	TGTGCCAGCAGTTTAGGACTGACAGGGACGAATGAGCAGTTCTTC	CASSLGLTGTNEQFF
TRBJ1-1	TRBD1	13	TRBV13	few	TGTGCCAGCGGGAACACAGGGGGCACTGAAGCTTTCTTT	CASGNTGGTEAFF
TRBJ2-1	TRBD2	15	TRBV12-3/TRBV12-4	-	TGTGCCAGCAGTCAAGGACTAGCGGGAGAACGTGAGCAGTTCTTC	CASSQGLAGEREQFF
TRBJ2-1	TRBD2	18	TRBV11-2	few	TGTGCCAGCAGTCACCACACTATCCTAGCGGGGGGTACCCCTTCCCAGTTCTTC	CASSHHTILAGGTPSQFF
TRBJ2-1	-	14	TRBV6-5	many	TGTGCCAGCAGTAGATCGACGGAATACAATGAGCAGTTCTTC	CASSRSTEYNEQFF
TRBJ2-6	-	14	TRBV10-2	-	TGCGCCAGCACAGGGGTGGAAGGGGCCAACGTCCTGACTTTC	CASTGVEGANVLTF
TRBJ2-3	TRBD2	15	TRBV20-1	-	TGCAGTGCTAGCGGTAGCGGGGGGGCTACAGATACGCAGTATTTT	CSASGSGGATDTQYF
TRBJ2-7	-	15	TRBV21-1	many	TGTGCCAGCAGCAAAAGCCGGACAGGGAAGCACGAGCAGTACTTC	CASSKSRTGKHEQYF
TRBJ2-3	-	16	TRBV7-8	few	TGTGCCAGCAGCCGATGGGAGGGGGACAGGAGGGATACGCAGTATTTT	CASSRWEGDRRDTQYF
TRBJ2-1	-	16	TRBV27	-	TGTGCCAGCAGTTTACGGCGGGTAATAGGACCCAATGAGCAGTTCTTC	CASSLRRVIGPNEQFF
TRBJ2-3	-	15	TRBV6-2/TRBV6-3	few	TGTGCCAGCACCACCGCCAGTTTCGACACAGATACGCAGTATTTT	CASTTASFDTDTQYF
TRBJ1-5	-	14	TRBV5-1	-	TGCGCCAGCAGTACGGAGGGGGGCAATCAGCCCCAGCATTTT	CASSTEGGNQPQHF
TRBJ1-1	-	14	TRBV12-5	-	TGTGCTAGTGGCTCCTCGGGGGGTGGCACTGAAGCTTTCTTT	CASGSSGGGTEAFF
TRBJ2-1	-	15	TRBV18	-	TGTGCCAGCTCACCGCTTGCTAGCGAACCCAATGAGCAGTTCTTC	CASSPLASEPNEQFF
TRBJ2-3	TRBD2	17	TRBV28	few	TGTGCCAGCAGTTTCCTAGCGGGAGGGCAAGGCACAGATACGCAGTATTTT	CASSFLAGGQGTDTQYF
TRBJ2-1	TRBD2	15	TRBV12-3/TRBV12-4	many	TGTGCCAGCAGACCCAGCGGGAGGCTCCCCAATGAGCAGTTCTTC	CASRPSGRLPNEQFF
TRBJ2-5	-	13	TRBV2	-	TGTGCCAGCAGGGGGGATGTTTATGAGACCCAGTACTTC	CASRGDVYETQYF
TRBJ2-1	TRBD2	13	TRBV20-1	many	TGCAGTGCTTATAGCGGGGGGAACAATGAGCAGTTCTTC	CSAYSGGNNEQFF
TRBJ1-1	-	14	TRBV10-1	-	TGCGCCAGCAGTGATCCGGGGGAAAACACTGAAGCTTTCTTT	CASSDPGENTEAFF
TRBJ1-4	-	12	TRBV12-3/TRBV12-4	few	TGTGCCAGCAGTTATGGGAGTGAAAAACTGTTTTTT	CASSYGSEKLFF
TRBJ2-1	TRBD1	15	TRBV5-1	-	TGCGCCAGCAGGGAAACAGGGGCCGTGTACAATGAGCAGTTCTTC	CASRETGAVYNEQFF
TRBJ1-2	-	14	TRBV10-3	few	TGTGCCATCAGTGATTCTGGACAGCTCAACGGCTACACCTTC	CAISDSGQLNGYTF
TRBJ2-3	-	11	TRBV3-1	few	TGTGCCAGCAGCCAAACGATTACGCAGTATTTT	CASSQTITQYF
TRBJ2-7	TRBD2	16	TRBV7-9	-	TGTGCCAGCAGCTTAGCCGTAGCGGGAGGGCCGGGTGAGCAGTACTTC	CASSLAVAGGPGEQYF
TRBJ1-2	-	17	TRBV5-1	-	TGCGCCAGCAGCCATATCCCCGTGGACACTGCTAACTATGGCTACACCTTC	CASSHIPVDTANYGYTF
TRBJ2-3	-	18	TRBV20-1	-	TGCAGTGCTAGAGCGCCGCCGTATCGGAAGTCAGACACAGATACGCAGTATTTT	CSARAPPYRKSDTDTQYF